A selection of T cell receptor beta chains follows, all from one sample in a study of CD8 T cells in Susac syndrome. A single record per CDR3 protein comes from TCRdb applying MiXCR to the immunoSEQ multiplex PCR reads. The sample includes 120,000 or so distinct CDR3 sequences, around 95% of them seen just once. Sequenced sample: CD8+ T cells from PBMCs. The origin of the receptors is a human donor with Susac syndrome. Each CDR3 is given with its conserved first and last residue. The D gene is left open where the match is weak. The size entry is marked missing in some rows and otherwise reads once, few, many or a size class.

TRBV5-4	NA	NA	TRBJ2-3	CASSQPDLPSTDTQYF	TGTGCCAGCAGCCAACCGGACCTTCCGAGCACAGATACGCAGTATTTT
TRBV30	NA	NA	TRBJ1-1	CAWMDSLNTEAFF	TGTGCCTGGATGGACAGTTTGAACACTGAAGCTTTCTTT
TRBV4-3	NA	TRBD1	TRBJ2-1	CASRQTGSGSEQFF	TGCGCCAGCAGGCAGACAGGGTCGGGGAGTGAGCAGTTCTTC
TRBV9	NA	NA	TRBJ2-3	CASSARGTDTQYF	TGTGCCAGCAGCGCGAGGGGCACAGATACGCAGTATTTT
TRBV9	NA	NA	TRBJ2-7	CASSVDSPSGEQYF	TGTGCCAGCAGCGTGGACAGCCCTTCGGGCGAGCAGTACTTC
TRBV3-1	NA	NA	TRBJ2-5	CASSQTSSETQYF	TGTGCCAGCAGCCAGACGTCTTCGGAGACCCAGTACTTC
TRBV7-9	once	NA	TRBJ1-1	CASSPDRQAFF	TGTGCCAGCAGCCCAGACAGGCAAGCTTTCTTT
TRBV9	NA	TRBD2	TRBJ2-1	CASSPRAGGLINEQFF	TGTGCCAGCAGCCCCAGGGCGGGAGGGCTTATCAATGAGCAGTTCTTC
TRBV21-1	NA	NA	TRBJ2-5	CASSKRGFQETQYF	TGTGCCAGCAGCAAAAGAGGGTTCCAAGAGACCCAGTACTTC
TRBV29-1	NA	NA	TRBJ2-2	CSVESWDKNTGELFF	TGCAGCGTTGAAAGCTGGGACAAAAACACCGGGGAGCTGTTTTTT
TRBV27	NA	NA	TRBJ1-4	CASSWSRAGDEKLFF	TGTGCCAGCAGTTGGTCGAGGGCAGGGGATGAAAAACTGTTTTTT
TRBV3-1	NA	NA	TRBJ2-3	CASSQAGDADTQYF	TGTGCCAGCAGCCAAGCGGGAGATGCAGATACGCAGTATTTT
TRBV29-1	NA	TRBD1	TRBJ1-1	CSVDPTGGTEAFF	TGCAGCGTTGACCCGACAGGGGGCACTGAAGCTTTCTTT
TRBV4-1	NA	TRBD1	TRBJ1-5	CASSQTGQGADQPQHF	TGCGCCAGCAGCCAAACAGGACAGGGAGCCGATCAGCCCCAGCATTTT
TRBV12-2	NA	NA	TRBJ1-3	CASRLVSGRNTIYF	TGTGCAAGTCGCTTAGTTTCGGGACGGAACACCATATATTTT
TRBV18	NA	NA	TRBJ1-2	CASSPAAGTGYTF	TGTGCCAGCTCACCGGCGGCCGGTACTGGCTACACCTTC
TRBV7-2	NA	NA	TRBJ2-1	CASSPKTGLPYNEQFF	TGTGCCAGCAGCCCTAAGACGGGACTCCCCTACAATGAGCAGTTCTTC
TRBV20-1	NA	NA	TRBJ2-5	CSAAESPRQDYQETQYF	TGCAGTGCGGCAGAGTCTCCCCGGCAGGACTACCAAGAGACCCAGTACTTC
TRBV12-3/TRBV12-4	NA	NA	TRBJ1-1	CASRPTQNTEAFF	TGTGCCAGCAGACCCACCCAGAACACTGAAGCTTTCTTT
TRBV4-2	NA	NA	TRBJ2-1	CASSQMEGPEQFF	TGTGCCAGCAGCCAAATGGAGGGCCCTGAGCAGTTCTTC
TRBV5-1	NA	TRBD1	TRBJ1-1	CASSSTGLEAFF	TGCGCCAGCAGCTCGACAGGGCTTGAAGCTTTCTTT
TRBV6-4	NA	NA	TRBJ1-2	CASSEEGGGSYGYTF	TGTGCCAGCAGTGAAGAGGGCGGAGGATCCTATGGCTACACCTTC
TRBV12-3/TRBV12-4	NA	TRBD1	TRBJ2-2	CASTGTASNTGELFF	TGTGCCAGCACCGGGACAGCGTCGAACACCGGGGAGCTGTTTTTT
TRBV18	NA	NA	TRBJ2-7	CASSPPAESYEQYF	TGTGCCAGCTCACCACCGGCGGAATCCTACGAGCAGTACTTC
TRBV25-1	NA	NA	TRBJ2-7	CASSEMGGSYEQYF	TGTGCCAGCAGTGAAATGGGGGGCTCCTACGAGCAGTACTTC
TRBV4-2	NA	NA	TRBJ2-7	CASSQGPEQYF	TGTGCCAGCAGCCAAGGTCCCGAGCAGTACTTC
TRBV28	NA	NA	TRBJ1-1	CASSLSPGPGTEAFF	TGTGCCAGCAGTTTATCGCCGGGGCCGGGGACTGAAGCTTTCTTT
TRBV12-3/TRBV12-4	once	TRBD2	TRBJ2-5	CASSRAGVGETQYF	TGTGCCAGCAGTAGAGCGGGGGTGGGGGAGACCCAGTACTTC
TRBV4-1	once	TRBD1	TRBJ1-2	CASSQPGQGLIYGYTF	TGCGCCAGCAGCCAGCCGGGACAGGGTCTGATCTATGGCTACACCTTC
TRBV20-1	NA	NA	TRBJ2-7	CSATRPIYYEQYF	TGCAGTGCCACCCGACCCATATATTACGAGCAGTACTTC
TRBV7-9	NA	TRBD2	TRBJ2-7	CASSSSGGSGRTPPYEQYF	TGTGCCAGCAGCTCCTCCGGGGGTAGCGGGAGGACCCCTCCCTACGAGCAGTACTTC
TRBV5-4	once	NA	TRBJ2-7	CASSLTTGSYEQYF	TGTGCCAGCAGCCTGACGACTGGTTCCTACGAGCAGTACTTC
TRBV27	NA	NA	TRBJ2-5	CASSGWEQQETQYF	TGTGCCAGCAGTGGGTGGGAGCAGCAAGAGACCCAGTACTTC
TRBV9	NA	NA	TRBJ2-1	CASSTWDLDNEQFF	TGTGCCAGCAGCACCTGGGACTTAGACAATGAGCAGTTCTTC
TRBV15	NA	NA	TRBJ1-1	CATSVGDTEAFF	TGTGCCACCAGCGTCGGCGACACTGAAGCTTTCTTT
TRBV11-2	once	TRBD1	TRBJ2-2	CASSPRTGDIAGELFF	TGTGCCAGCAGCCCCCGAACAGGGGACATCGCCGGGGAGCTGTTTTTT
TRBV3-1	NA	NA	TRBJ2-7	CASSQEAAVFYEQYF	TGTGCCAGCAGCCAAGAGGCGGCGGTCTTTTACGAGCAGTACTTC
TRBV30	NA	TRBD1	TRBJ1-5	CAWSVQGGTQPQHF	TGTGCCTGGAGTGTACAAGGGGGCACCCAGCCCCAGCATTTT
TRBV12-3/TRBV12-4	NA	NA	TRBJ1-1	CATGVGLGEAFF	TGTGCCACCGGGGTAGGGTTAGGTGAAGCTTTCTTT
TRBV29-1	NA	NA	TRBJ2-1	CSVESEGDEQFF	TGCAGCGTTGAATCAGAAGGGGATGAGCAGTTCTTC
TRBV18	NA	NA	TRBJ2-6	CASSPQSGESSGANVLTF	TGTGCCAGCTCACCACAGTCAGGAGAGAGCTCTGGGGCCAACGTCCTGACTTTC
TRBV29-1	NA	TRBD2	TRBJ2-1	CSVEGGLANPYEQFF	TGCAGCGTTGAAGGAGGACTAGCTAACCCTTATGAGCAGTTCTTC
TRBV20-1	NA	NA	TRBJ2-7	CSARGVRSSYEQYF	TGCAGTGCTAGAGGGGTCAGAAGCTCCTACGAGCAGTACTTC
TRBV15	NA	NA	TRBJ1-5	CATSRDSDQPQHF	TGTGCCACCAGCAGAGATTCGGATCAGCCCCAGCATTTT
TRBV20-1	NA	TRBD2	TRBJ2-7	CSVPQGGLAGEGYEQYF	TGCAGTGTTCCACAGGGGGGACTAGCGGGAGAGGGCTACGAGCAGTACTTC
TRBV5-1	NA	TRBD1	TRBJ2-7	CASSPGQPYYEQYF	TGCGCCAGCAGCCCGGGACAGCCGTACTACGAGCAGTACTTC